This record covers a single TCR beta chain. This specimen comes from a study of immune characterization of retroperitoneal liposarcoma. Germline CDR1 is SGHTA and CDR2 is FQGNSA. Trimming removed 2 bases at V and 0 bases at J, with 27 bases between. The CDR3 totals 21 residues. MiXCR was run by TCRdb on the PCR reads, yielding one entry per CDR3 protein. The table lists several thousand distinct CDR3 sequences, around 40% of them singletons. The material sequenced was tumor tissue. This chain joins TRBV7-2 and TRBJ2-3; D gene ambiguous. The receptor comes from a male donor with retroperitoneal liposarcoma. In DNA, the CDR3 is TGTGCCAGCAGCTTAACGACTTCCCCGGCGTGGAGCGATCCTAGCACAGATACGCAGTATTTT. Its protein product is CASSLTTSPAWSDPSTDTQYF. Variable domain in full (rest from reference TRBV7-2 and TRBJ2-3): GAGVSQSPSNKVTEKGKDVELRCDPISGHTALYWYRQSLGQGLEFLIYFQGNSAPDKSGLPSDRFSAERTGGSVSTLTIQRTQQEDSAVYLCASSLTTSPAWSDPSTDTQYFGPGTRLTVL.